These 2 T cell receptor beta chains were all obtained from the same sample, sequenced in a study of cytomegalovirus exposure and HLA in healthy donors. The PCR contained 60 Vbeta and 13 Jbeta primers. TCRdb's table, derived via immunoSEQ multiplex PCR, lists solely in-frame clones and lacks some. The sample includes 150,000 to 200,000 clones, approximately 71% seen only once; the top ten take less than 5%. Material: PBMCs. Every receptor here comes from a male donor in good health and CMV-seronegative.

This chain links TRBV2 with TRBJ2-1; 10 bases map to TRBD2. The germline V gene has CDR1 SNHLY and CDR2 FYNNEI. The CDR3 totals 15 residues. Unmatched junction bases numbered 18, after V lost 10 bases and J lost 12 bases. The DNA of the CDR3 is TGTGCCATTCCCCGGGAGCAGCGGGGGGGCGGTGCGCAGTTCTTC. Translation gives CAIPREQRGGGAQFF.

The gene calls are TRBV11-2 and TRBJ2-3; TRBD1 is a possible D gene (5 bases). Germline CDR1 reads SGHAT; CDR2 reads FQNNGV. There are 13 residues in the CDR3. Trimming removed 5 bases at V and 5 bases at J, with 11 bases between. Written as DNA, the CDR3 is TGTGCCAGCAGCCCATTGGGGCGAGATACGCAGTATTTT. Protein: CASSPLGRDTQYF. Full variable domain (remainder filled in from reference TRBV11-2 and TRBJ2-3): EAGVAQSPRYKIIEKRQSVAFWCNPISGHATLYWYQQILGQGPKLLIQFQNNGVVDDSQLPKDRFSAERLKGVDSTLKIQPAKLEDSAVYLCASSPLGRDTQYFGPGTRLTVL.